The rows below give T cell receptor beta chains drawn from one sample of a study of blood T cells in healthy people across ages. TCRdb fed the 5' RACE reads into MiXCR, producing one record per CDR3 protein. Among 1 million or so distinct CDR3 sequences listed, under 30% were seen once. The sample was also linked to a second study, of T cells of mothers and their children.

The material sequenced was blood. The receptor source for this set is a girl under 10 years old in good health. The CDR3 runs from the conserved cysteine through the conserved F or W.

j_call,v_call,cdr3_aa
TRBJ2-5,TRBV29-1,CSVEGSPTGEETQYF
TRBJ1-4,TRBV5-1,CASSLGRTTNEKLFF
TRBJ2-1,TRBV6-2/TRBV6-3,CASEGAAGDNEQFF
TRBJ1-4,TRBV28,CASSFGSGREEKLFF
TRBJ2-4,TRBV20-1,CSADRVNIQYF
TRBJ2-7,TRBV19,CASSIDHGTGYEQYF
TRBJ2-1,TRBV6-2/TRBV6-3,CASLARDSRNEQFF
TRBJ1-4,TRBV28,CASRDPGQGGEKLFF
TRBJ2-4,TRBV20-1,CSVPTGGLDIQYF
TRBJ2-5,TRBV5-5,CASSRGDFHPQETQYF
TRBJ2-5,TRBV10-3,CAISESGLAGDETQYF
TRBJ1-2,TRBV7-8,CASSPTISGTGSYGYTF